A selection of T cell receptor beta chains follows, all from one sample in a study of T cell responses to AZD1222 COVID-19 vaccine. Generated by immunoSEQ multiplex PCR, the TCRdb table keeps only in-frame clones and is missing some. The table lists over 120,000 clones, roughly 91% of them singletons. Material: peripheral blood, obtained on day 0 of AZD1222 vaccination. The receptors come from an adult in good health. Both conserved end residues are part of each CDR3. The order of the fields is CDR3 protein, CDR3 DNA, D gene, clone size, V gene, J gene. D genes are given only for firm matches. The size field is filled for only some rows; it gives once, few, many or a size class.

CDR3: CASSDLGGGIYEQYF
DNA: TGTGCCAGCAGTGATTTAGGCGGAGGGATTTACGAGCAGTACTTC
D: .
size: .
V: TRBV25-1
J: TRBJ2-7

CDR3: CSEGGIDEQFF
DNA: TGCAGTGAAGGTGGAATAGATGAGCAGTTCTTC
D: .
size: .
V: TRBV20-1
J: TRBJ2-1

CDR3: CAEQISSTEAFF
DNA: TGTGCCGAACAGATCTCTTCCACTGAAGCTTTCTTT
D: .
size: .
V: TRBV2
J: TRBJ1-1

CDR3: CASSLHRKNEQYF
DNA: TGTGCCAGCAGCTTACACAGGAAAAACGAGCAGTACTTC
D: .
size: .
V: TRBV5-8
J: TRBJ2-7

CDR3: CASTETAMNTEAFF
DNA: TGTGCCAGTACGGAAACAGCGATGAACACTGAAGCTTTCTTT
D: .
size: .
V: TRBV19
J: TRBJ1-1

CDR3: CASSLPSGNEQYF
DNA: TGTGCCAGCAGTCTACCCTCGGGCAACGAGCAGTACTTC
D: .
size: .
V: TRBV7-8
J: TRBJ2-7

CDR3: CASRPTGSDTQYF
DNA: TGTGCCAGCAGACCTACAGGGTCAGATACGCAGTATTTT
D: .
size: .
V: TRBV11-3
J: TRBJ2-3

CDR3: CAGDGPLDYGYTF
DNA: TGTGCCGGGGATGGCCCGTTGGACTATGGCTACACCTTC
D: .
size: .
V: TRBV7-9
J: TRBJ1-2

CDR3: CASSLVGQSYYGYTF
DNA: TGTGCCAGCAGCTTGGTAGGACAGAGCTACTATGGCTACACCTTC
D: .
size: .
V: TRBV5-4
J: TRBJ1-2

CDR3: CASSPLAGADNEQFF
DNA: TGTGCCAGCAGCCCCCTAGCGGGAGCCGACAATGAGCAGTTCTTC
D: TRBD2
size: .
V: TRBV3-1/TRBV3-2
J: TRBJ2-1

CDR3: CAISEVQGGNEKLFF
DNA: TGTGCCATCAGTGAGGTGCAGGGGGGAAATGAAAAACTGTTTTTT
D: TRBD1
size: .
V: TRBV10-3
J: TRBJ1-4

CDR3: CASSPRQGAGNTIYF
DNA: TGTGCCAGCAGTCCGCGACAGGGGGCTGGAAACACCATATATTTT
D: TRBD1
size: .
V: TRBV6-2/TRBV6-3
J: TRBJ1-3

CDR3: CASSQERTGGYEQYF
DNA: TGTGCCAGCAGCCAAGAAAGGACCGGGGGCTACGAGCAGTACTTC
D: .
size: .
V: TRBV4-2
J: TRBJ2-7

CDR3: CASRETGGELFF
DNA: TGTGCCAGCAGAGAGACAGGCGGGGAGCTGTTTTTT
D: .
size: .
V: TRBV3-1/TRBV3-2
J: TRBJ2-2

CDR3: CASSLAGGVAFF
DNA: TGTGCCAGCAGCTTAGCGGGCGGGGTAGCTTTCTTT
D: .
size: .
V: TRBV11-3
J: TRBJ1-1

CDR3: CASAATRGGWEKLFF
DNA: TGTGCCAGCGCCGCCACCAGGGGCGGTTGGGAAAAACTGTTTTTT
D: .
size: once
V: TRBV21-1
J: TRBJ1-4

CDR3: CASSLILNTEAFF
DNA: TGTGCCAGCAGTTTAATATTGAACACTGAAGCTTTCTTT
D: .
size: once
V: TRBV28
J: TRBJ1-1

CDR3: CASGSKPGNQPQHF
DNA: TGTGCCAGCGGGTCAAAACCGGGGAATCAGCCCCAGCATTTT
D: .
size: .
V: TRBV6-5
J: TRBJ1-5

CDR3: CASSEGPTGLNEKLFF
DNA: TGTGCCAGCAGTGAAGGGCCGACAGGGCTTAATGAAAAACTGTTTTTT
D: TRBD1
size: .
V: TRBV6-1
J: TRBJ1-4

CDR3: CASSRGSQPQHF
DNA: TGTGCCAGCTCGCGCGGTAGCCAGCCCCAGCATTTT
D: .
size: .
V: TRBV2
J: TRBJ1-5

CDR3: CATSRPQTGDIHEQYF
DNA: TGTGCCACCAGCAGACCTCAAACAGGGGATATCCACGAGCAGTACTTC
D: TRBD1
size: .
V: TRBV15
J: TRBJ2-7

CDR3: CASSLVIAKNIQYF
DNA: TGTGCCAGCTCACTAGTCATAGCCAAAAACATTCAGTACTTC
D: .
size: .
V: TRBV18
J: TRBJ2-4

CDR3: CASSIPDRGNTIYF
DNA: TGTGCCAGTAGTATCCCCGACCGTGGAAACACCATATATTTT
D: .
size: .
V: TRBV19
J: TRBJ1-3

CDR3: CASNGQGPGELFF
DNA: TGTGCCAGCAATGGGCAGGGCCCCGGGGAGCTGTTTTTT
D: .
size: .
V: TRBV2
J: TRBJ2-2

CDR3: CASSLGGAEAFF
DNA: TGTGCCAGCAGCTTGGGAGGTGCTGAAGCTTTCTTT
D: .
size: .
V: TRBV7-9
J: TRBJ1-1

CDR3: CASSERGTTYEQYF
DNA: TGTGCCAGCAGTGAGAGAGGTACTACGTACGAGCAGTACTTC
D: .
size: .
V: TRBV2
J: TRBJ2-7

CDR3: CASSLSAGQETQYF
DNA: TGTGCCAGCAGCTTGTCGGCAGGCCAAGAGACCCAGTACTTC
D: .
size: .
V: TRBV5-4
J: TRBJ2-5

CDR3: CASSPQRGSDEKLFF
DNA: TGTGCCAGCAGCCCGCAGAGGGGATCGGATGAAAAACTGTTTTTT
D: .
size: .
V: TRBV7-2
J: TRBJ1-4

CDR3: CASSLSWGGSGELFF
DNA: TGTGCCAGCAGCTTATCGTGGGGGGGGAGTGGGGAGCTGTTTTTT
D: TRBD2
size: .
V: TRBV7-2
J: TRBJ2-2

CDR3: CASSGAARRLNTEAFF
DNA: TGCGCCAGCAGCGGCGCGGCCCGACGGCTGAACACTGAAGCTTTCTTT
D: .
size: .
V: TRBV4-3
J: TRBJ1-1

CDR3: CASSSGAARGF
DNA: TGTGCCAGTAGTTCAGGGGCCGCCCGGGGGTTT
D: .
size: .
V: TRBV19
J: TRBJ1-1

CDR3: CASSFLSGAFYEQYF
DNA: TGTGCCAGCAGTTTTTTGTCCGGGGCGTTCTACGAGCAGTACTTC
D: .
size: .
V: TRBV27
J: TRBJ2-7

CDR3: CASSLSPWPLNTEAFF
DNA: TGTGCCAGCAGCCTTAGCCCTTGGCCGCTGAACACTGAAGCTTTCTTT
D: .
size: .
V: TRBV7-2
J: TRBJ1-1

CDR3: CASSEGRRKETQYF
DNA: TGTGCCAGCAGCGAGGGCCGGAGAAAAGAGACCCAGTACTTC
D: .
size: .
V: TRBV21-1
J: TRBJ2-5

CDR3: CASRFTALNLNEKLFF
DNA: TGCGCCAGCAGATTCACAGCACTTAATCTTAATGAAAAACTGTTTTTT
D: .
size: .
V: TRBV5-1
J: TRBJ1-4

CDR3: CASTGGRTLDTQYF
DNA: TGTGCCAGTACCGGGGGCCGAACATTGGATACGCAGTATTTT
D: .
size: once
V: TRBV19
J: TRBJ2-3

CDR3: CASSLVGYFAGGPYEQYF
DNA: TGTGCCAGCAGCTTGGTTGGCTACTTCGCGGGGGGCCCCTACGAGCAGTACTTC
D: TRBD2
size: .
V: TRBV5-6
J: TRBJ2-7

CDR3: CASSPDHNEQFF
DNA: TGTGCCAGCAGCCCAGACCACAATGAGCAGTTCTTC
D: .
size: .
V: TRBV12-3/TRBV12-4
J: TRBJ2-1

CDR3: CASSLVGAEAFF
DNA: TGTGCCAGCAGCTTAGTGGGCGCTGAAGCTTTCTTT
D: .
size: .
V: TRBV7-9
J: TRBJ1-1

CDR3: CASSLPTWRSSYNEQFF
DNA: TGTGCCAGCAGCCTCCCGACATGGCGCAGCTCCTACAATGAGCAGTTCTTC
D: .
size: once
V: TRBV14
J: TRBJ2-1

CDR3: CASSYRFHGYTF
DNA: TGTGCCAGCAGTTACAGGTTCCATGGCTACACCTTC
D: .
size: .
V: TRBV6-2/TRBV6-3
J: TRBJ1-2

CDR3: CASSEGGEAYGYTF
DNA: TGTGCCAGCAGTGAGGGGGGAGAGGCCTATGGCTACACCTTC
D: .
size: .
V: TRBV6-1
J: TRBJ1-2

CDR3: CASSQAYRGVSANTEAFF
DNA: TGCGCCAGCAGCCAAGCGTACCGGGGGGTGTCTGCGAACACTGAAGCTTTCTTT
D: .
size: .
V: TRBV4-1
J: TRBJ1-1

CDR3: CASSTRTSGTDTQYF
DNA: TGTGCCAGCAGCACCCGGACTAGCGGAACAGATACGCAGTATTTT
D: TRBD2
size: .
V: TRBV13
J: TRBJ2-3

CDR3: CAWKRDGYEQYF
DNA: TGTGCCTGGAAAAGGGACGGATACGAGCAGTACTTC
D: .
size: once
V: TRBV30
J: TRBJ2-7

CDR3: CASSPGQGLSPLHF
DNA: TGTGCCAGCAGCCCAGGACAGGGGTTGTCACCCCTCCACTTT
D: TRBD1
size: .
V: TRBV11-2
J: TRBJ1-6

CDR3: CASSLASNYGYTF
DNA: TGTGCCAGCAGTTTGGCCAGTAACTATGGCTACACCTTC
D: .
size: .
V: TRBV12-3/TRBV12-4
J: TRBJ1-2

CDR3: CASSEKGAVHSPLHF
DNA: TGTGCCAGCAGTGAAAAGGGGGCAGTACATTCACCCCTCCACTTT
D: TRBD1
size: .
V: TRBV2
J: TRBJ1-6

CDR3: CASSPPNPVANTGELFF
DNA: TGTGCCAGCAGCCCCCCTAACCCCGTCGCGAACACCGGGGAGCTGTTTTTT
D: .
size: .
V: TRBV5-4
J: TRBJ2-2